The rows below give T cell receptor beta chains drawn from one sample of a study of blood T cell repertoires in COVID-19. The method was immunoSEQ multiplex PCR; TCRdb's version includes in-frame clones alone and lacks a portion of them. Of around 180,000 clones listed, 84% were seen once; the top ten hold 9.5% to 15%. The sample comprised PBMCs or T cells enriched from blood (not recorded which). The receptors shown here come from a man aged 50 to 59 who had recovered from COVID-19. The CDR3 runs from the conserved cysteine through the conserved F or W. Each record gives: J gene, V gene, CDR3 length, clone size, CDR3 protein. Clone size is not always given. Where it is, it says once, few, many or a class for expanded clones.

TRBJ1-5 TRBV27 13 . CASGEGVRQPQHF
TRBJ1-4 TRBV7-8 13 . CASSLGGSEKLFF
TRBJ1-6 TRBV9 14 . CASSGRVANSPLHF
TRBJ1-2 TRBV10-3 15 . CAISARQGQEGGYTF
TRBJ2-5 TRBV3-1/TRBV3-2 16 . CASSLGGRGSWETQYF
TRBJ2-7 TRBV5-1 14 . CASSRASGGYEQYF
TRBJ1-2 TRBV7-2 15 . CASSPQHRTADGYTF
TRBJ2-5 TRBV5-1 17 . CASSPGTSGGVRGTQYF
TRBJ1-1 TRBV3-1/TRBV3-2 13 . CASTVTGGREAFF
TRBJ1-5 TRBV2 13 . CASSDREDQPQHF
TRBJ1-1 TRBV29-1 15 . CSVGDSPFMNTEAFF
TRBJ2-5 TRBV11-2 13 . CASSSKPGETQYF
TRBJ1-1 TRBV11-2 14 once CASSPLEGATEAFF
TRBJ1-1 TRBV5-8 13 . CASRQTVNTEAFF
TRBJ2-1 TRBV12-3/TRBV12-4 13 . CASKKAGVNEQFF
TRBJ1-2 TRBV6-6 15 . CASGLSDSSNYGYTF
TRBJ2-2 TRBV19 14 . CASSRGRTTGELFF
TRBJ1-4 TRBV27 15 . CASRTGSATNEKLFF
TRBJ1-2 TRBV19 15 . CASSIETGGAYGYTF
TRBJ2-1 TRBV27 16 . CASSFIAGGVYNEQFF